This T cell receptor beta chain was profiled in a study of blood T cells in healthy people across ages. CDR3 length equals 14 residues. V dropped 4 bases and J dropped 3 bases, with 12 bases sitting between them. Germline CDR1 KGHSH, CDR2 LQKENI. The second PCR ran 7 to 11 cycles with a sample-barcoded 5' primer and J-beta primers. TCRdb itself ran the 5' RACE reads through MiXCR, one entry per CDR3 protein. The data show about 1,800,000 distinct CDR3 sequences, approximately 28% seen once. Isolated PBMCs totaled at least 7 million in each sample. The chain recombines TRBV18 with TRBJ1-1; D is perhaps TRBD1 (5 bases). The TCR comes from a woman aged 25 to 45 in good health. The sequenced sample was blood. The CDR3: CASSQDTADTEAFF. CDR3 DNA: TGTGCCAGCTCACAGGACACGGCGGACACTGAAGCTTTCTTT.